The 27 T cell receptor beta chains in this list originate from one sample, sequenced in a study of identical twins. TCRdb analysed the 5' RACE reads with MiXCR anew, one entry per CDR3 protein. The sample contains 250,000 to 350,000 distinct CDR3 sequences, roughly 8.6% of which appear only once. The same data also went into a second study, on yellow fever vaccine responses in identical twins.

The material sequenced was CD8+ T cells sorted from blood. These receptors came from a woman aged 18-29 years in good health.

The chain recombines TRBV4-3 with TRBJ2-7, with D tentatively TRBD1 (6 bases). V was shortened by 0 bases and J by 2 bases, with 14 bases between the two germline ends. CDR3 length equals 16 residues. Germline-derived CDR1 and CDR2 are LGHNA and YSLEER. The CDR3 spells CASSQDSTGTTYEQYF. In DNA form, the CDR3 reads TGCGCCAGCAGCCAAGATTCAACAGGGACGACCTACGAGCAGTACTTC.

For this clonotype: One end of the junction varies from germline; a read error may be responsible. The J gene is TRBJ2-1, the V gene TRBV7-7, with TRBD2 matching over 14 bases. There are 16 residues in the CDR3. Germline V CDR1 and CDR2: SSHAT, FNYEAQ (reference sequence). In nucleotides, the CDR3 is TGTGCTAGCAGCTTGGGACTAGCGGGAGTTGACCATGAGCAGTTCTTC. This sequence encodes CASSLGLAGVDHEQFF.

At least ten counts were recorded for this clonotype. The CDR3 spells CSVVGSGTDTQYF. CDR3 DNA sequence: TGCAGCGTAGTGGGGTCGGGCACAGATACGCAGTATTTT. The chain couples TRBV29-1 to TRBJ2-3; no reliable D call. This CDR3 spans 13 amino acids. Deletions cut 6 bases from V and 1 base from J, with 11 bases between. Germline V CDR1 and CDR2: SQVTM, ANQGSEA.

This clonotype was seen at least ten times. This chain uses TRBV29-1 with TRBJ1-4; no clear D gene. Deletions cut 4 bases from V and 8 bases from J, with 8 bases between. The germline V gene has CDR1 SQVTM and CDR2 ANQGSEA. CDR3 length equals 11 residues. CDR3 sequence reads: CSVVGREKLFF. The CDR3 DNA sequence: TGCAGCGTTGTAGGGAGGGAAAAACTGTTTTTT.

The chain combines TRBV12-3 or TRBV12-4 with TRBJ2-1; D possibly corresponds to TRBD1 (6 bases). Trimming cost V 5 bases and J 4 bases, with 15 bases left between them. This CDR3 is built from 15 residues. CDR3 residues: CASSRPRGQYNEQFF. DNA for the CDR3: TGTGCCAGCAGTAGACCCAGGGGCCAATACAATGAGCAGTTCTTC.

This clonotype turned up a few times. The chain combines TRBV15 with TRBJ2-3; tentatively, D is TRBD1 or TRBD2 (5 bases each). The CDR3 runs to 15 residues. The germline V gene encodes CDR1 LNHNV and CDR2 YYDKDF (reference sequence). V lost 0 bases, J lost 5 bases, and 12 bases lay in between. CDR3 bases: TGTGCCACCAGCAGAGAGGGGGTTAGTTTAGATACGCAGTATTTT. Protein sequence: CATSREGVSLDTQYF.

This clonotype came up once. Because the CDR3's place on the DNA is in doubt, the DNA is left out and the CDR3 is given as listed by TCRdb. The rearrangement uses TRBV7-5 and TRBJ2-2; the table assigns TRBD1, which was not confirmed against the DNA. TRBV7-5 is recorded as a pseudogene. The CDR3 numbers 21 amino acids, ends counted. The CDR3 sequence is CISVPAPKRYGQPLTRGSCFF.

The chain joins TRBV20-1 to TRBJ1-5; weak D call: TRBD1 (6 bases). This CDR3 spans 15 amino acids. Germline CDR1 and CDR2: DFQATT and SNEGSKA (reference sequence). V was pared by 1 base and J by 4 bases, with 14 bases between. CDR3 residues: CSARGPGQPNQPQHF. In DNA, the CDR3 is TGCAGTGCTAGAGGCCCCGGACAGCCGAATCAGCCCCAGCATTTT.

The genes are TRBV7-9 and TRBJ1-1; 7 bases line up with TRBD1. Trimming removed 5 bases from V and 3 bases from J; junction bases left unmatched: 12. This CDR3 comprises 16 residues. Germline loops: CDR1 SEHNR, CDR2 FQNEAQ (reference sequence). CDR3 nucleotides: TGTGCCAGCAGCCAGGGAGAAGGGGGCGCGGACACTGAAGCTTTCTTT. Translated, it gives CASSQGEGGADTEAFF.

This clonotype was counted only a few times. This chain links TRBV27 with TRBJ2-6; 12 bases align to TRBD1. With V trimmed by 7 bases and J by 0 bases, 10 bases remained unmatched. The CDR3 length is 19 residues. CDR1 is MNHEY, CDR2 SMNVEV, per germline (reference sequence). Written as DNA, the CDR3 is TGTGCCAGCACTAAAATAGGGACAGGGGGCGCCTCTGGGGCCAACGTCCTGACTTTC. It is translated as CASTKIGTGGASGANVLTF.

This clonotype appeared a few times. The chain uses TRBV20-1 and TRBJ2-5; 10 bases align to TRBD1. The CDR3 is 14 amino acids. Germline CDR1 and CDR2: DFQATT and SNEGSKA (reference sequence). With V trimmed by 5 bases and J by 5 bases, 8 bases remained unmatched. CDR3 nucleotide sequence: TGCAGTGCTGTCGAGACAGGGGGCTGGGAGACCCAGTACTTC. Its protein is CSAVETGGWETQYF.

The chain joins TRBV7-9 to TRBJ2-7; possible D gene TRBD2, 6 bases. Germline V gene sequence: CDR1 SEHNR, CDR2 FQNEAQ (reference sequence). The CDR3 length is 14 residues. Between the trimmed V and J ends, which lost 6 bases and 5 bases, there was a span of 17 bases. The CDR3 loop is CASRLVTSNDEQYF. The CDR3 DNA reads TGTGCCAGCAGGTTGGTTACTAGCAACGACGAGCAGTACTTC.

This clonotype has at least ten counts. This chain connects TRBV9 to TRBJ2-4; D remains unclear. V lost 3 bases, J lost 7 bases, and 11 bases lay in between. The CDR3 has 13 amino acids. Germline CDR1 SGDLS, CDR2 YYNGEE. CDR3 coding DNA: TGTGCCAGCAGCGGGACGGATACGAACATTCAGTACTTC. Translating it yields CASSGTDTNIQYF.

This clonotype was observed a handful of times. The J gene is TRBJ2-7, the V gene TRBV5-1, with no clear D. The V end was cut by 4 bases, the J end by 2 bases, with 13 bases between. The CDR3 has 14 residues. From germline, CDR1 is SGHRS and CDR2 YFSETQ. The DNA for the CDR3 is TGCGCCAGCAGCACACCGGACGGAACCTACGAGCAGTACTTC. Translated: CASSTPDGTYEQYF.

This chain connects TRBV4-3 to TRBJ2-5, with 9 bases identical to TRBD2. The V gene's germline CDR1 is LGHNA and CDR2 YSLEER. CDR3 length equals 17 residues. The V segment lost 0 bases and the J segment 5 bases; nucleotides outside the gene matches: 10. CDR3 sequence (DNA): TGCGCCAGCAGCCAAGATAGTTATGGGAGCGGGAGGGAGACCCAGTACTTC. This translates into CASSQDSYGSGRETQYF.

The J gene is TRBJ2-3, the V gene TRBV11-2; 8 bases agree with TRBD2. V gave up 0 bases and J gave up 2 bases; unmatched junction bases: 10. CDR3 size: 18 residues. Germline CDR1 is SGHAT and CDR2 is FQNNGV. This CDR3 is CASSLDLGLAGLTDTQYF. DNA of the CDR3: TGTGCCAGCAGCTTAGATTTAGGGCTAGCGGGCCTCACAGATACGCAGTATTTT.

This clonotype was seen many times. It is unclear where the CDR3 begins or ends on the DNA, so no DNA is shown, and the CDR3 is as TCRdb lists it. The rearrangement uses TRBV1 and TRBJ1-3; TRBD1 is taken as the D call from the table, unchecked against the DNA. TRBV1 is deemed a pseudogene. The CDR3 comprises 15 residues, both ends counted. CDR3 region: CTSSQDWGNGNTIYF.

This clonotype turned up a few times. The rearrangement uses TRBV4-3 and TRBJ2-2, with D tentatively TRBD1 (5 bases). Looked up from germline, CDR1 is LGHNA and CDR2 is YSLEER. The CDR3 is 14 residues long. V was clipped by 1 base and J by 6 bases, with 9 bases between them. The CDR3 loop is CASSQVQAAGELFF. The DNA of the CDR3 is TGCGCCAGCAGCCAAGTACAGGCAGCCGGGGAGCTGTTTTTT.

This clonotype was detected only a few times. This chain connects TRBV25-1 to TRBJ2-7; possibly TRBD2 for D (5 bases). V lost 4 bases and J lost 3, with 13 bases in between. This CDR3 comprises 14 residues. Germline V CDR1 and CDR2: MGHDK, SYGVNS. The CDR3 here is CASSVTGSYYEQYF. DNA for the CDR3: TGTGCCAGCAGTGTCACTGGGAGTTACTACGAGCAGTACTTC.

This clonotype was observed a handful of times. This chain uses TRBV4-2 with TRBJ2-7, with D perhaps TRBD2 (6 bases). The germline CDR1 and CDR2 sequences are LGHNA and YNFKEQ. The V gene lost 0 bases and the J gene lost 0 bases, with 12 bases spanning the gap. CDR3 length: 16 amino acids. The CDR3, as DNA: TGTGCCAGCAGCCAAGATTCGGAGGGCCTCTCCTACGAGCAGTACTTC. Protein: CASSQDSEGLSYEQYF.

The sample holds a few counts of this clonotype. The chain couples TRBV6-1 to TRBJ2-7, with 7 nucleotides matching TRBD1. The length of the CDR3 is 15 residues. Germline V CDR1 and CDR2: MNHNS, SASEGT. V shed 5 bases, J shed 4 bases, and the junction held 11 bases outside the gene matches. The CDR3 DNA reads as TGTGCCAGCAGTCGAACAGGGGATTCCCCTTACGAGCAGTACTTC. Encoded protein: CASSRTGDSPYEQYF.

Turning to this clonotype: This may be a read error: a much more frequent sequence differs by one nucleotide. The CDR3 region is CASSQGNQLADSKGGELFF. The CDR3 DNA reads as TGCGCCAGCAGCCAAGGGAACCAACTAGCGGACTCCAAGGGCGGGGAGCTGTTTTTT. The genes are TRBV4-3 and TRBJ2-2; 8 nucleotides agree with TRBD2. CDR1 LGHNA and CDR2 YSLEER come from the germline V gene. The CDR3 is 19 amino acids. V trimming: 1 base; J trimming: 7 bases; junction bases outside the gene matches: 17.

This clonotype was picked up a small number of times. The chain couples TRBV20-1 to TRBJ2-5; 8 bases fit TRBD1. This CDR3 is 13 amino acids long. From germline, CDR1 is DFQATT and CDR2 SNEGSKA (reference sequence). J was trimmed by 5 bases and V by 5 bases; bases with no gene match: 7. The CDR3 sequence: CSAPLRGRETQYF. The CDR3 bases are TGCAGTGCTCCCCTCAGGGGGCGGGAGACCCAGTACTTC.

This clonotype has a handful of counts. The chain employs TRBV27 and TRBJ2-2, with D uncertain. This CDR3 is 12 amino acids long. Germline V CDR1 and CDR2: MNHEY, SMNVEV (reference sequence). V lost 5 bases and J lost 6, with 7 bases in between. This chain's CDR3 is CASSRDAGELFF. CDR3 DNA: TGTGCCAGCAGTCGAGATGCCGGGGAGCTGTTTTTT.

This clonotype was seen only a few times. The CDR3 nucleotides are TGTGCCAGCAGTTTGGTGACAGGGGGCCGGGGCACTGAAGCTTTCTTT. Translated: CASSLVTGGRGTEAFF. The J gene is TRBJ1-1, the V gene TRBV12-3 or TRBV12-4, with 10 bases aligning to TRBD1. The CDR3 runs 16 residues. J gave up 4 bases and V 3 bases, and 8 bases lay outside the gene matches.

This clonotype was recorded at least ten times. V and J are TRBV2 and TRBJ2-4, with TRBD2 matching over 8 bases. The CDR3 is 17 amino acids. Trimming took 5 bases from V and 0 from J; bases not matched to a gene: 9. Per the germline V gene, CDR1 is SNHLY and CDR2 is FYNNEI. The CDR3 DNA is TGTGCCAGCAGTACCCCCTCGGGGGGGGAAGCCAAAAACATTCAGTACTTC. The encoded protein is CASSTPSGGEAKNIQYF.

The V and J genes are TRBV3-1 and TRBJ2-5, with D perhaps matching TRBD2 (6 bases). Trimming cost V 4 bases and J 4 bases, with 16 bases left between them. This CDR3 region has 15 residues. Germline V CDR1 and CDR2: LGHDT, YNNKEL (reference sequence). The CDR3 nucleotides read TGTGCCAGCAGCCCCCTGAGTGGGAGGTTAGAGACCCAGTACTTC. It codes for CASSPLSGRLETQYF.